One and the same sample provided the 28 T cell receptor beta chains below, sequenced in a study of Graves' ophthalmopathy and Graves' hyperthyroidism. CDR3 regions of TCR beta were amplified from RNA transcripts. HTBI primers were employed in first-round RT-PCR, then a second-round multiplex PCR followed. In TCRdb, the multiplex PCR reads were re-called with MiXCR into one record per CDR3 protein. The profile shows some 380,000 distinct CDR3 sequences, approximately 15% of them singletons. Sequences were obtained from peripheral blood. The receptor source for this set is a woman between 18 and 30 years old with stable Graves' hyperthyroidism.

This clonotype was counted many times. The V gene is TRBV11-2, the J gene TRBJ2-2, with 8 positions matching TRBD1. V shed 1 base and J 5 bases; nucleotides not matched to a gene: 15. Germline V CDR1 and CDR2: SGHAT, FQNNGV. CDR3 length: 19 amino acids. In DNA, the CDR3 is TGTGCCAGCAGCTTAGGGTCAGGGGGCGCGAGGGTTCGGACCGGGGAGCTGTTTTTT. Residues: CASSLGSGGARVRTGELFF. The full variable domain, rest sourced from reference TRBV11-2 and TRBJ2-2, is EAGVAQSPRYKIIEKRQSVAFWCNPISGHATLYWYQQILGQGPKLLIQFQNNGVVDDSQLPKDRFSAERLKGVDSTLKIQPAKLEDSAVYLCASSLGSGGARVRTGELFFGEGSRLTVL.

This clonotype was observed a handful of times. The V call is TRBV19, the J call TRBJ2-1; 12 bases align to TRBD1. CDR1 and CDR2 from the germline V gene are LNHDA and SQIVND (reference sequence). Trimming took 9 bases from V and 7 from J; bases not matched to a gene: 4. The CDR3 has 13 amino acids. This CDR3 reads CASRDRGRNEQFF. The CDR3 nucleotides are TGTGCCAGCCGGGACAGGGGGCGGAATGAGCAGTTCTTC.

This clonotype came up many times. The chain carries TRBV7-2 and TRBJ1-1, with D unclear. V was pared by 1 base and J by 1 base, with 7 bases between. The length of the CDR3 is 14 residues. CDR1 and CDR2 (germline): SGHTA, FQGNSA. CDR3 sequence reads: CASSLVVENTEAFF. The CDR3 coding sequence is TGTGCCAGCAGCTTAGTGGTCGAGAACACTGAAGCTTTCTTT. Full variable domain (rest looked up from reference TRBV7-2 and TRBJ1-1): GAGVSQSPSNKVTEKGKDVELRCDPISGHTALYWYRQSLGQGLEFLIYFQGNSAPDKSGLPSDRFSAERTGGSVSTLTIQRTQQEDSAVYLCASSLVVENTEAFFGQGTRLTVV.

This clonotype was counted many times. CDR3 coding DNA: TGCGCCAGCGGCCTGGGGGGTACGCAGTATTTT. Translation: CASGLGGTQYF. The rearrangement links TRBV5-1 to TRBJ2-3; a weak D match, TRBD2 (6 bases). This CDR3 has 11 amino acids. Looked up from germline, CDR1 is SGHRS and CDR2 is YFSETQ. V was clipped by 7 bases and J by 8 bases, with 11 bases between them.

This clonotype was detected many times. The V call is TRBV7-2, the J call TRBJ1-1; D possibly corresponds to TRBD1 (5 bases). CDR1 is SGHTA, CDR2 FQGNSA, per germline. The CDR3 is 14 residues long. V gave up 1 base and J gave up 10 bases, with 16 bases separating them. The CDR3 loop is CASSLGGRPAGAFF. The DNA of the CDR3 is TGTGCCAGCAGCTTAGGGGGCCGCCCCGCCGGAGCTTTCTTT.

There are many counts of this clonotype. The DNA for the CDR3 is TGTGCCATCAATGGGGGGGCTAATTCACCCCTCCACTTT. It yields the protein CAINGGANSPLHF. The gene calls are TRBV10-3 and TRBJ1-6; tentative D call: TRBD1 (6 bases). Germline loops: CDR1 ENHRY, CDR2 SYGVKD. The CDR3 runs 13 residues. V lost 7 bases, J lost 6 bases, and 10 bases lay in between.

Many counts were recorded for this clonotype. The chain has TRBV29-1 and TRBJ1-2; TRBD1 aligns across 8 bases. Trimming took 4 bases from V and 4 from J; bases not matched to a gene: 8. The V gene's germline CDR1 is SQVTM and CDR2 ANQGSEA. This CDR3 spans 14 amino acids. In DNA, the CDR3 is TGCAGCGTTGGCGTTGACAGGGGCAGCTATGGCTACACCTTC. It encodes CSVGVDRGSYGYTF.

Note on this clonotype: A clone one base away is much larger, so this may be a read error. V and J are TRBV20-1 and TRBJ2-7; maybe TRBD1 (5 bases). The CDR3 runs 14 residues. Germline V lookup: CDR1 DFQATT, CDR2 SNEGSKA (reference sequence). The CDR3 DNA sequence: TGCAGTGCTACACGACAGACGACCTCCTACGAGCAGTGCTTC. Translating it yields CSATRQTTSYEQCF.

This clonotype was seen only a few times. The V and J genes are TRBV24-1 and TRBJ2-5; 10 bases map to TRBD1. V lost 4 bases, J lost 5 bases, and 6 bases stayed unmatched. The germline CDR1 and CDR2 sequences are KGHDR and SFDVKD. The CDR3 has 15 residues. The DNA of the CDR3 is TGTGCCACCAGTGAAGGGACAGGGGAGGTCGAGACCCAGTACTTC. As protein: CATSEGTGEVETQYF.

The V gene is TRBV4-1, the J gene TRBJ1-5, with D maybe TRBD1 (6 bases). Between the trimmed V and J ends, which lost 3 bases and 7 bases, there was a span of 16 bases. Germline values: CDR1 MGHRA, CDR2 YSYEKL. The CDR3 contains 15 residues. The CDR3 loop reads CASSQAYRDGQPQHF. For the CDR3, the DNA is TGCGCCAGCAGCCAGGCTTACAGGGACGGACAGCCCCAGCATTTT.

Note on this clonotype: A read error may explain this, as a much larger clone is one base away. The CDR3 carries no conserved terminal phenylalanine or tryptophan, so it likely arises from a read error. The chain couples TRBV19 to TRBJ1-1; the D is unclear. From germline, CDR1 is LNHDA and CDR2 SQIVND (reference sequence). Trimming shortened V by 11 bases and J by 5 bases, and 18 bases separated the two germline ends. The CDR3 sequence is 13 residues long. Here the CDR3 reads CAGSDTPGTEAFL. The CDR3 nucleotides read TGTGCCGGCTCAGACACTCCCGGGACTGAAGCTTTCTTG.

In its sample, this clonotype was seen many times. This chain joins TRBV29-1 and TRBJ2-5; the match to TRBD1 covers 7 bases. The CDR3 covers 12 residues. Trimming removed 3 bases from V and 4 bases from J; junction bases left unmatched: 2. The germline gives CDR1 SQVTM, CDR2 ANQGSEA. The CDR3 coding sequence is TGCAGCGTTGAGAGGGACAGAGAGACCCAGTACTTC. This codes for CSVERDRETQYF.

This chain joins TRBV29-1 and TRBJ2-2; TRBD2 is a possible D gene (6 bases). In germline, CDR1 is SQVTM, CDR2 ANQGSEA. Trimming pared 0 bases from V and 1 base from J, leaving 6 bases between. The CDR3 has 14 amino acids. The chain's CDR3 is CSVEEAGNTGELFF. In DNA, the CDR3 is TGCAGCGTTGAAGAAGCGGGGAACACCGGGGAGCTGTTTTTT.

This clonotype was found many times. The chain combines TRBV6-1 with TRBJ2-2; 8 bases line up with TRBD1. This CDR3 region has 14 residues. Per the germline V gene, CDR1 is MNHNS and CDR2 is SASEGT. With V trimmed by 2 bases and J by 5 bases, 1 base remained unmatched. The CDR3 loop reads CASSERTGTGELFF. CDR3 DNA: TGTGCCAGCAGTGAAAGGACAGGGACCGGGGAGCTGTTTTTT.

This clonotype was counted at least ten times. The chain recombines TRBV6-2 or TRBV6-3 with TRBJ1-5; D remains unclear. CDR3 size: 12 residues. Deletions cut 2 bases from V and 7 bases from J, with 6 bases between. Germline CDR1 is MNHEY and CDR2 is SVGEGT. The CDR3 coding sequence is TGTGCCAGCAGTTACCCCAGCCAGCCCCAGCATTTT. Encoded protein: CASSYPSQPQHF.

This clonotype was counted at least ten times. The chain recombines TRBV29-1 with TRBJ1-3, with 9 bases identical to TRBD1. Germline V gene sequence: CDR1 SQVTM, CDR2 ANQGSEA. V gave up 6 bases and J gave up 4 bases; unmatched junction bases: 13. The CDR3 runs to 16 residues. Here the CDR3 reads CSVENRDRVLGNTIYF. The CDR3, as DNA: TGCAGCGTGGAAAATCGGGACAGGGTGTTGGGAAACACCATATATTTT. Supplemented by reference TRBV29-1 and TRBJ1-3, the full variable domain reads SAVISQKPSRDICQRGTSLTIQCQVDSQVTMMFWYRQQPGQSLTLIATANQGSEATYESGFVIDKFPISRPNLTFSTLTVSNMSPEDSSIYLCSVENRDRVLGNTIYFGEGSWLTVV.

This clonotype showed up many times. The gene calls are TRBV6-4 and TRBJ1-5, with TRBD1 identical over 7 bases. The V segment lost 6 bases and the J segment 4 bases; nucleotides outside the gene matches: 15. The CDR3 covers 17 residues. Germline CDR1 and CDR2: MRHNA and SNTAGT. Here the CDR3 reads CASRILPGDRANQPQHF. CDR3 nucleotide sequence: TGTGCCAGCAGAATTCTACCCGGTGACAGGGCTAATCAGCCCCAGCATTTT.

This chain links TRBV12-3 or TRBV12-4 with TRBJ1-3, with D uncertain. V gave up 5 bases and J gave up 2 bases, with 10 bases separating them. The CDR3 has 14 amino acids. Here the CDR3 DNA reads TGTGCCAGCAGTGATTGGCAGACTGGAAACACCATATATTTT. It codes for CASSDWQTGNTIYF.

This clonotype has just a few counts. This rearrangement joins TRBV7-8 to TRBJ1-1; TRBD1 might be the D (5 bases). Trimming shortened V by 1 base and J by 6 bases, and 15 bases separated the two germline ends. The germline gives CDR1 SGHVS, CDR2 FQNEAQ. The CDR3 is made up of 15 amino acids. The DNA of the CDR3 is TGTGCCAGCAGCTTAGGGGTTGTTGGGGGGGCTGAAGCTTTCTTT. Its protein product is CASSLGVVGGAEAFF.

The sample holds many counts of this clonotype. The chain links TRBV6-1 to TRBJ1-5; TRBD1 matches at 9 bases. Germline loops: CDR1 MNHNS, CDR2 SASEGT. J lost 4 bases, V lost 9 bases, and 7 bases had no gene match. The CDR3 is 14 residues long. The CDR3 loop reads CASRKGQGNQPQHF. In nucleotides, the CDR3 is TGTGCCAGTAGGAAAGGACAGGGGAATCAGCCCCAGCATTTT.

This clonotype was seen at least ten times. This chain links TRBV12-3 or TRBV12-4 with TRBJ2-7; 7 nucleotides agree with TRBD1. Losses at the gene ends were 5 bases for V and 0 bases for J; bases not matched to a gene: 7. CDR3 length: 15 residues. The CDR3 sequence is CASSPTGTVSYEQYF. CDR3 in DNA: TGTGCCAGCAGTCCGACCGGGACAGTCTCCTACGAGCAGTACTTC.

This clonotype was observed at least ten times. The genes are TRBV6-5 and TRBJ1-5, with D unclear. V was pared by 0 bases and J by 4 bases, with 4 bases between. The CDR3 totals 13 residues. Germline V CDR1 and CDR2: MNHEY, SVGAGI. The CDR3 sequence is CASSYSVNQPQHF. The CDR3 coding sequence is TGTGCCAGCAGTTACTCGGTAAATCAGCCCCAGCATTTT.

This clonotype has more than one count but fewer than ten. The J gene is TRBJ2-5, the V gene TRBV7-8; D may be TRBD1 (5 bases). The CDR3 totals 14 residues. From germline, CDR1 is SGHVS and CDR2 FQNEAQ. Trimming removed 3 bases from V and 4 bases from J, with 12 bases in between. The CDR3 loop is CASSFLQGPETQYF. CDR3 coding DNA: TGTGCCAGCAGCTTTCTTCAGGGCCCAGAGACCCAGTACTTC.

This clonotype has ten or more counts. The chain recombines TRBV7-2 with TRBJ1-5; D gene ambiguous. Trimming took off 3 bases at V and 4 bases at J, with 10 bases between the two ends. The CDR3 length is 14 residues. Looked up from germline, CDR1 is SGHTA and CDR2 is FQGNSA. CDR3 DNA: TGTGCCAGCAGCTTCATCGGTGGAAATCAGCCCCAGCATTTT. This codes for CASSFIGGNQPQHF.

This clonotype came up many times. The chain employs TRBV6-1 and TRBJ1-1; no firm D call. The CDR3 totals 12 residues. V was pared by 0 bases and J by 12 bases, with 11 bases between. CDR1 MNHNS and CDR2 SASEGT come from the germline V gene. The chain's CDR3 is CASSEADTVPFF. In nucleotides, the CDR3 is TGTGCCAGCAGTGAAGCTGATACGGTCCCTTTCTTT.

The table lists this clonotype with many counts. This chain uses TRBV7-8 with TRBJ2-5, with TRBD2 matching over 8 bases. The CDR3 is 15 amino acids. The germline gives CDR1 SGHVS, CDR2 FQNEAQ. The V and J ends lost 1 base and 3 bases, in that order; junction bases with no gene match: 4. The CDR3 nucleotides are TGTGCCAGCAGCTTAGTCGGGGGGGGAGAAGAGACCCAGTACTTC. Its translation: CASSLVGGGEETQYF.

Many counts were recorded for this clonotype. CDR3 nucleotide sequence: TGTGCCAGCAGGATGCAACAGTACCAAGAGACCCAGTACTTC. As protein: CASRMQQYQETQYF. The rearrangement joins TRBV6-1 to TRBJ2-5; D gene unclear. This CDR3 has 14 amino acids. Trimming left V 6 bases short and J 0 bases short, with 11 bases between. CDR1 MNHNS and CDR2 SASEGT come from the germline V gene.

This clonotype has ten or more counts. The V call is TRBV4-1, the J call TRBJ1-5; 8 bases align to TRBD1. The length of the CDR3 is 15 residues. V trimming: 4 bases; J trimming: 4 bases; junction bases outside the gene matches: 6. In germline, CDR1 is MGHRA, CDR2 YSYEKL. CDR3: CASSPGQGLNQPQHF. The CDR3 DNA reads TGCGCCAGCAGCCCAGGACAGGGCCTAAATCAGCCCCAGCATTTT.